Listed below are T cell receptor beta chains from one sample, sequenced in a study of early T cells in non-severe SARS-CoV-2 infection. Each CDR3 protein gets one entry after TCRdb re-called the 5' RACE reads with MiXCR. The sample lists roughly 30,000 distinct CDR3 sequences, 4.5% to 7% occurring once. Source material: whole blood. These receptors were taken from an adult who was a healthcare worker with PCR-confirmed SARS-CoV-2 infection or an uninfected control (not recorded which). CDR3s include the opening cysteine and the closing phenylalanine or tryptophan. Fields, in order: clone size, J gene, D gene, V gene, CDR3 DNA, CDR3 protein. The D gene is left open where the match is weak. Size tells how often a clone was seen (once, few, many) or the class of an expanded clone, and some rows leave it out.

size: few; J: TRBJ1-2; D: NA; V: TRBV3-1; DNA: TGTGCCAGCAGCAGGACTGGACAGAACTATGGCTACACCTTC; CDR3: CASSRTGQNYGYTF
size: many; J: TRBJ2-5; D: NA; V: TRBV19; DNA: TGTGCCAGTAGTAGGGTGGAGGGGCAAGAGACCCAGTACTTC; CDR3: CASSRVEGQETQYF
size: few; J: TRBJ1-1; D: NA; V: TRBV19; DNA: TGTGCCAGTAGTATATTCACGGGGACTGAAGCTTTCTTT; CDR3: CASSIFTGTEAFF
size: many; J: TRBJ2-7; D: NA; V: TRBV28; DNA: TGTGCCAGCAGTTTGGACAGTGGGAGGGAGCCCTACGAGCAGTACTTC; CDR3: CASSLDSGREPYEQYF
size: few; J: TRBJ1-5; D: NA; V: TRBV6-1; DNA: TGTGCCAGCAGGTGGGGTGAGAATAGCAATCAGCCCCAGCATTTT; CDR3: CASRWGENSNQPQHF
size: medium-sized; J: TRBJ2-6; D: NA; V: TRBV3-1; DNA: TGTGCCAGCAGCCAAGAAGCTACCAGGGGCGCATCTGGGGCCAACGTCCTGACTTTC; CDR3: CASSQEATRGASGANVLTF
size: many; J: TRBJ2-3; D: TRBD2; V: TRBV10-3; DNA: TGTGCCATCAGTGAACTAGCGGGGGACACAGATACGCAGTATTTT; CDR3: CAISELAGDTDTQYF
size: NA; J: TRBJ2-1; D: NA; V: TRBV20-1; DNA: TGCAGTGCTAGAGATACGACCCACTACAATGAGCAGTTCTTC; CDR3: CSARDTTHYNEQFF
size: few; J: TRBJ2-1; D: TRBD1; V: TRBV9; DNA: TGTGCCAGCAGCGTAGAGGGACAGGGTATCAATGAGCAGTTCTTC; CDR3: CASSVEGQGINEQFF
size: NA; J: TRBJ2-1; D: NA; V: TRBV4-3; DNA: TGCGCCAGCAGCCAAGGGACAGATCCCTACAATGAGCAGTTCTTC; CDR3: CASSQGTDPYNEQFF
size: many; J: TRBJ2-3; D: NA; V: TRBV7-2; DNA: TGTGCCAGCAGCGCCCAGGTTGGGGGAGTCACAGATACGCAGTATTTT; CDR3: CASSAQVGGVTDTQYF
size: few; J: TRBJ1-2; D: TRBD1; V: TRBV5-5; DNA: TGTGCCAGCAGCCAAGGACAGGGGTCGTACGGTGGTGGCTACACCTTC; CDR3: CASSQGQGSYGGGYTF
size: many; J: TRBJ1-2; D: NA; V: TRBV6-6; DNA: TGTGCCAGCAGTTACTCGACGCGCTATGGCTACACCTTC; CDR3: CASSYSTRYGYTF
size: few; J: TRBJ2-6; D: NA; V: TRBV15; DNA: TGTGCCACCAGCAGAGTCACACTCTCTGGGGCCAACGTCCTGACTTTC; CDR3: CATSRVTLSGANVLTF
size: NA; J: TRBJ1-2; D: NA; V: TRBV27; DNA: TGTGCCAGCAGTTGGAGCGGACGAGAACATGGCTACACCTTC; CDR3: CASSWSGREHGYTF
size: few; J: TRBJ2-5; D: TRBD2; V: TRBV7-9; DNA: TGTGCCAGCAGCTGGACTAGCGGGCAAGAGACCCAGTACTTC; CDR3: CASSWTSGQETQYF
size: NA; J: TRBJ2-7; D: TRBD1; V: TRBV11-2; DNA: TGTGCCAGCAGCGGCAGGGGGCGAGACTCCTACGAGCAGTACTTC; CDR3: CASSGRGRDSYEQYF
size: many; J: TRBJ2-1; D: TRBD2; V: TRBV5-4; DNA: TGTGCCAGCACGGGGGGGGACAATGAGCAGTTCTTC; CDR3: CASTGGDNEQFF
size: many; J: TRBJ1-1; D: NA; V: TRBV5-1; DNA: TGCGCCAGCAGCTTGGCTGGGGGCCAGAACACTGAAGCTTTCTTT; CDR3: CASSLAGGQNTEAFF
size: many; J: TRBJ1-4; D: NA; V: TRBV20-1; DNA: TGCAGTGCCCCTATGCCCGCAGGGGAAGATGAAAAACTGTTTTTT; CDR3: CSAPMPAGEDEKLFF
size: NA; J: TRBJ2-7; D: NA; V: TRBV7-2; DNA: TGTGCCAGCAGCCTTACGGGGGTTAAGGACTACGAGCAGTACTTC; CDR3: CASSLTGVKDYEQYF
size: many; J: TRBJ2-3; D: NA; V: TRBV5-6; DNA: TGTGCCAGCTCCAACAGGGCAGCCGATACGCAGTATTTT; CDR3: CASSNRAADTQYF
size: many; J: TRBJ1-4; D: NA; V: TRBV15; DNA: TGTGCCACCAGCAGAGGACCGGACCTTAATGAAAAACTGTTTTTT; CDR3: CATSRGPDLNEKLFF
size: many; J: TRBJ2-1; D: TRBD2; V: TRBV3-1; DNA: TGTGCCAGCAGCCAAGGCTTGACTAGCGGGGGATACAATGAGCAGTTCTTC; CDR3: CASSQGLTSGGYNEQFF
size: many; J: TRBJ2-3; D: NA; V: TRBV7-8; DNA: TGTGCCAGCAGCCCCCCGAAGAAGGATACGCAGTATTTT; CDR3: CASSPPKKDTQYF